This TCR beta chain was observed in a study of cytomegalovirus exposure and HLA in healthy donors. As for the study in general: Around 190 million T cells yielded more than 95 million unique TCR beta sequences, as an earlier analysis found.

As regards this clone: Its antigen is as yet unknown.

Vbeta (60) and Jbeta (13) primers were used in the PCR. Sequencing was performed with immunoSEQ multiplex PCR; in TCRdb, only in-frame clones are kept and a portion is missing. The data show around 200,000 clones, roughly four fifths seen once. General observations from the study: Presence/absence analyses assumed roughly uniform sequencing depth across donors.

The material sequenced was PBMCs. The sequence derives from a man in his fifties or sixties in good health and CMV-seronegative.

CDR3 sequence reads: CAIGLVSYEQFF. The CDR3 DNA reads as TGTGCCATCGGACTAGTCTCGTATGAGCAGTTCTTC. The gene calls are TRBV10-3 and TRBJ2-1, with 7 bases fitting TRBD2. This CDR3 comprises 12 residues. The germline V gene has CDR1 ENHRY and CDR2 SYGVKD. The V segment lost 8 bases and the J segment 8 bases; nucleotides outside the gene matches: 6.